This paragraph covers one T cell receptor (beta chain) sequence. No cognate antigen has been identified for it. Base quality data are lacking; no much larger clone is found one base away. This entry belongs to a study of cytomegalovirus exposure and HLA in healthy donors (dated by TCRdb to the late 2010s). Context from the whole study: According to an earlier analysis of a few hundred of the donors, 200 million or so T cells yielded roughly 110 million unique TCR beta sequences and roughly 280 Gb of sequence data. About 280 gigabases of sequencing data and around 85 million unique TCR sequences made up an early release that covered about 640 HLA-typed donors. The genetic ancestry cluster associated with self-reported Caucasian donors included 65% to 90% of the approximately 430 genotyped donors. The study aimed to test whether cataloging public T cell receptors could reveal signatures of past pathogen exposure. The study used immunosequencing to profile the T cell repertoires of approximately 690 subjects and linked those repertoires to cytomegalovirus serostatus. In addition to the first cohort of 650 to 800 subjects, a separate validation cohort of approximately 120 different subjects was used. To predict cytomegalovirus infection status, the study brought together high-throughput TCR immunosequencing, statistical association of individual TCRs with disease status, and machine learning. A later analysis re-analyzed previously published TCR beta repertoires from about 730 donors and added high-resolution HLA genotyping to study TCR occurrence patterns. In the later analysis, no new phenotypic data were used to find candidate immune exposures; instead, reliance was placed on TCR beta sequences and their occurrence across donors. An earlier analysis of around 540 of the donors applied high-throughput TCR beta sequencing to assess whether each TCR beta V gene segment acted as functional or pseudogenic. Donor age, sex, ethnicity and CMV serostatus were compiled together with the repertoire data. Genome-wide SNP genotypes for about 60% of the roughly 700 donors were used in a later genetic analysis, which treated that subset as a discovery cohort. Every discovery cohort repertoire had been produced on one sequencing platform. HLA typing covered class I and class II loci at four-digit resolution. Typing coverage differed by locus: A, B, C, DRB1 and DQB1 were typed in about 620-640 donors, DQA1 in roughly 510, DPA1 in around 610, and DPB1 in 450 to 480. Roughly 5 DR-DQ haplotypes were handled as single units for association and clustering, since linkage in the cohort was strong. Among 300 to 450 genotyped donors of the cohort, an average of approximately 250,000 unique TCR beta nucleotide sequences were sequenced per donor, around 18% of them non-productive. Beyond this particular receptor, the publication reports: The earlier analysis of approximately 590 of the donors excluded over 15 rarely observed V segments, including chromosome 9 orphons, because counts were too low. A later genetic analysis associated a missense DCLRE1C variant with V-gene and J-gene trimming of TCR beta chains, and an independent cohort replicated the association. In a later analysis, over 15,000 TCR beta sequences were associated with specific HLA alleles at a false discovery rate of 0.05. An earlier analysis of around 500 of the donors showed that most TCR beta V segments appeared in productive rearrangements either about 90% or about 30% of the time, which broadly matched IMGT annotations. Most CMV-associated TCR beta chains appeared to be HLA-restricted in a later analysis, and the HLA associations seemed to be driven largely by CMV exposure. Across donors, most TCR sequences were observed very rarely, whereas some public TCRs were present in many individuals. Compared with equally common non-associated chains, HLA-associated TCR beta chains in a later analysis were more clonally expanded and had lower generation probabilities. A few of the identified cytomegalovirus-associated TCR beta chains were confirmed in vitro to be specific for cytomegalovirus antigens. Assigning TCR associations to individual alleles was difficult when HLA alleles, especially DR and DQ, strongly co-occurred. Because some donors lacked HLA typing at each locus, the association tests relied only on the typed subset. In both the original and validation cohorts, the classifier was reported to diagnose cytomegalovirus status with high specificity and sensitivity. Correlated functional status among segregating V segments might reflect linkage disequilibrium, but an unknown experimental factor could not be ruled out. Some IMGT-functional V segments, including TRBV6-2 and TRBV6-3, could not be told apart with the 87-base-pair reads, so those segments were excluded. A further reported finding was that TCR beta sequences accurately predicted the HLA-A and HLA-B alleles for most subjects in the first cohort. It was suggested by the authors that the approach could potentially be generalized to other disease states and immunological phenotypes. This cohort had only TCR beta chains sequenced, and the lack of alpha or paired-chain data limited which features could be detected. CMV serostatus was the only immune exposure information available for the cohort. A later analysis reported that several top co-occurrence clusters appeared linked to parvovirus B19, influenza, CMV and Epstein-Barr virus. The presence/absence analyses assumed that sequencing depth was roughly uniform across donors, and that assumption may not be true. The study gave a list of 150 to 200 TCR beta chains associated with cytomegalovirus. A cluster of highly shared sequence variants was judged likely to represent a technical artifact of the sequencing pipeline. According to a later analysis, TCR association rates differed among HLA loci, with DRB1 alleles showing the most associated TCRs and HLA-C alleles showing the fewest. According to a later genetic analysis, donors in an Asian-associated ancestry cluster had fewer N-insertions in productive TCRs than the approximately 610-donor mean.

From V the trimming removes 6 bases and from J it removes 8 bases, while the gene matches leave 6 bases of the junction unaccounted for. For CDR1 and CDR2, the germline V gene lists SGHNT and YENEEA. From its cysteine to its phenylalanine, the CDR3 spans 14 amino acids. Left in the record is the CDR3 DNA by itself, 42 bases read in frame from the first base. The cohort was made up of roughly 670 healthy bone marrow donors. At the time of sampling, every cohort member was nominally healthy, though immune exposures that went unrecorded were likely present. CMV serostatus was positive for about 300 and negative for about half of the 666 cohort members, and was not recorded for this donor. Every donor gave a peripheral blood sample, and the peripheral blood mononuclear cells from that sample were used for TCR beta sequencing. The Qiagen DNeasy Blood Extraction Kit was used to extract genomic DNA from the blood cell samples.

Preparation of the library involved the immunoSEQ multiplex PCR assay. A mixture of 60 forward primers for TCR Vbeta segments and 13 reverse primers for TCR Jbeta segments was used in the multiplex PCR. Amplification of the CDR3 region of rearranged TCR beta genes was performed with a multiplex PCR assay on genomic DNA. On the Illumina HiSeq System, the amplified TCR beta libraries were sequenced as 87-base-pair reads. Processing in the source paper ran as follows. In a later analysis, about 80 million unique TCR beta chains were counted across the roughly 670 repertoires, and roughly 10 million of these chains were shared by at least two donors. Raw reads were error-corrected and collapsed into unique sequences by a nearest-neighbor algorithm in which closely related sequences were merged to remove PCR and sequencing errors. V, D and J gene segments were assigned by aligning CDR3 sequences to IMGT reference sequences. For a sequence to be retained, a match of at least six nucleotides was required to both a V gene segment and a J gene segment. A rearrangement counted as productive if the CDR3 had no stop codons and remained in frame with V and J, and every other rearrangement counted as non-productive. CDR3 was defined according to IMGT convention as the region running from the second conserved V-encoded cysteine to the conserved J-encoded phenylalanine. The earlier analysis of about 610 of the donors excluded sequences that lacked an unambiguous match to a single V gene segment. An earlier analysis of just under 600 of the donors called V segments functional above 56.7% productive rearrangements and segregating when the between-donor standard deviation exceeded 5%. A statistical classification framework was built to diagnose cytomegalovirus status from the catalog of TCR beta chain sequences. In a later analysis, TCR nucleotide sequences were compared against IMGT/GENE-DB human TR gene sequences so that V and J genes could be assigned. In a later analysis, CDR3 sequences and most-parsimonious VDJ recombination scenarios were assigned using the TCRdist pipeline. In a later analysis, every TCR beta chain was defined by the combination of its CDR3 amino acid sequence and its V-gene family, and reads without a unique V-gene family were dropped. As a way to deal with suspected cross-contamination and a sequencing artifact, a later analysis dropped nearly 600 nucleotide sequences that were highly shared and had low generation probability. A later analysis calculated a clonal expansion index for each public chain from normalized within-repertoire ranks of inferred template counts. In a later analysis, generation probabilities were computed with a VDJ recombination model fitted to out-of-frame rearrangements, and the resulting probabilities were checked against IGoR. Hypergeometric tests were used in a later analysis to score TCR-TCR, TCR-HLA and TCR-CMV co-occurrence, with a repertoire-size bias correction applied to the TCR pairs. To estimate false discovery rates, a later analysis permuted the HLA or CMV assignments 20 times. In a later analysis, co-occurring TCRs were grouped with DBSCAN, and TCRdist sequence similarity was added when clustering was performed within HLA-allele-positive subsets. For co-occurrence clustering, repertoires with fewer than 30,000 or more than 120,000 public chains were excluded, along with a handful of repertoires with anomalous nucleotide sharing. TCRdb limited this immuneACCESS table to in-frame rearrangements with V and J called. A share of clones is missing; checked studies link under half to unresolved V genes, and the rest is unexplained. Clone size and V and J calls were adopted from that table, with D and trimming inferred from the DNA. This sample has about 130,000 clones in its table, and 70% to 80% of those were observed once. The leading ten clones occupy 2.5% to 3% of the sample.

Sequenced: PBMCs. The source of this sequence is a human donor in good health. The V and J genes are TRBV11-3 and TRBJ2-2, with 10 bases in between that match TRBD1. The CDR3 in this case is CASRRQGAAGELFF. DNA sequence: TGTGCCAGCAGGCGACAGGGGGCGGCAGGGGAGCTGTTTTTT.